This T cell receptor (beta chain) was found in a study of shared clonotypes between healthy human individuals. Study details: Donors had three CD4 naive, three CD4 memory, two CD8 naive and one CD8 memory plate apiece.

Assay: immunoSEQ multiplex PCR; the TCRdb copy retains only in-frame clones and omits some. The data hold over 1.4 million clones, with roughly 95% observed a single time. CDR1 and CDR2 from the germline V gene are MNHEY and SMNVEV (reference sequence). The CDR3 runs to 13 residues. The ends were cut back, 6 bases at V and 2 bases at J, with 9 bases in the middle. Sequenced material: naive CD4+ T cells sorted from blood. Subset given: CD45RA+ positively selected. The chain is built from TRBV27 and TRBJ2-3; D may be TRBD2 (6 bases). The sequence derives from a man aged 25-45 years in good health. The CDR3 sequence: CASRTRPTDTQYF. CDR3 DNA sequence: TGTGCCAGCAGGACTAGGCCCACAGATACGCAGTATTTT.